What follows are 22 T cell receptor beta chains derived from one specimen sequenced in a study of long-term antiretroviral therapy in people with HIV. Run at survey level, the immunoSEQ assay was version v3.0. Clones were read by immunoSEQ multiplex PCR, and TCRdb kept only the in-frame ones, dropping some. This repertoire shows 20,000 to 25,000 clones, about 81% found once; its top ten account for about 7.7%. The input for sequencing was unsorted PBMCs, taken 1.5 years after starting antiretroviral therapy. These receptors came from a young man with HIV.

This chain connects TRBV28 to TRBJ2-7; D unresolved. Germline values: CDR1 MDHEN, CDR2 SYDVKM. The V end was cut by 7 bases, the J end by 1 base, with 11 bases between. The CDR3 loop spans 13 amino acids. This CDR3 is CASIKTGSYEQYF. The CDR3 coding sequence is TGTGCCAGCATTAAGACTGGTTCCTACGAGCAGTACTTC.

This clone was seen just once. CDR3 protein: CASSLATGGANYGYTF. The CDR3, as DNA: TGTGCCAGCAGTCTAGCCACAGGGGGCGCTAACTATGGCTACACCTTC. The V gene is TRBV28, the J gene TRBJ1-2; 9 nucleotides match TRBD1. The CDR3 extends over 16 amino acids. Germline CDR1 is MDHEN and CDR2 is SYDVKM. With V trimmed by 5 bases and J by 0 bases, 7 bases remained unmatched.

This chain uses TRBV4-1 with TRBJ2-1; D might be TRBD2 (6 bases). Trimming removed 4 bases at V and 8 bases at J, with 18 bases between. CDR1 is MGHRA and CDR2 is YSYEKL in the germline V gene. The CDR3 length is 15 residues. CDR3 region: CASSPLAPKWDEQFF. The CDR3 DNA reads TGCGCCAGCAGCCCACTAGCCCCCAAATGGGATGAGCAGTTCTTC.

The V gene is TRBV30, the J gene TRBJ1-1; unclear D gene. V was trimmed by 1 base and J by 9 bases, leaving 9 bases between them. The CDR3 totals 11 residues. Germline values: CDR1 GTSNPN, CDR2 SVGIG (reference sequence). CDR3 in amino acids: CAWSAAAQAFF. In nucleotides, the CDR3 is TGTGCCTGGAGTGCGGCAGCCCAAGCTTTCTTT.

The gene calls are TRBV29-1 and TRBJ1-1; maybe TRBD1 (6 bases). The CDR3 consists of 13 residues. V lost 5 bases, J lost 0 bases, and 10 bases lay in between. CDR1 and CDR2 from the germline V gene are SQVTM and ANQGSEA. The CDR3 DNA follows: TGCAGCGTTTCGGACAGCGTGAACACTGAAGCTTTCTTT. This sequence encodes CSVSDSVNTEAFF. Variable domain in full (rest from reference TRBV29-1 and TRBJ1-1): SAVISQKPSRDICQRGTSLTIQCQVDSQVTMMFWYRQQPGQSLTLIATANQGSEATYESGFVIDKFPISRPNLTFSTLTVSNMSPEDSSIYLCSVSDSVNTEAFFGQGTRLTVV.

The V and J genes are TRBV11-2 and TRBJ2-1; D remains unclear. Trimming removed 1 base at V and 7 bases at J, with 5 bases between. Germline V gene sequence: CDR1 SGHAT, CDR2 FQNNGV. The CDR3 runs to 12 residues. The CDR3 bases are TGTGCCAGCAGCTTAGTAGGGAATGAGCAGTTCTTC. It is translated as CASSLVGNEQFF.

This clone appeared once. This chain links TRBV4-3 with TRBJ1-5, with D maybe TRBD1 (5 bases). From germline, CDR1 is LGHNA and CDR2 YSLEER. V was cut by 3 bases and J by 3 bases, with 12 bases left in between. The CDR3 is made up of 15 amino acids. CDR3 loop: CASSHDTGVNQPQHF. CDR3 DNA: TGCGCCAGCAGCCACGATACAGGAGTCAATCAGCCCCAGCATTTT.

The chain recombines TRBV19 with TRBJ1-1, with D possibly TRBD1 on 5 matching bases. Looked up from germline, CDR1 is LNHDA and CDR2 is SQIVND (reference sequence). The CDR3 runs 13 residues. Deletions cut 4 bases from V and 3 bases from J, with 9 bases between. CDR3 bases: TGTGCCAGTAGTACCCTAGGGGACACTGAAGCTTTCTTT. Its translation is CASSTLGDTEAFF.

This clone was detected only once. The chain has TRBV11-2 and TRBJ1-2; D possibly corresponds to TRBD1 (6 bases). The CDR3 consists of 16 residues. V was pared by 2 bases and J by 4 bases, with 17 bases between. The germline V gene has CDR1 SGHAT and CDR2 FQNNGV. In DNA, the CDR3 is TGTGCCAGCAGCTTACTACCCACGGGACATGCCTATGGCTACACCTTC. Translating gives CASSLLPTGHAYGYTF.

CDR3 amino acids: CASSLIGGASNTEAFF. CDR3 bases: TGTGCCAGCAGTTTAATCGGGGGCGCCTCGAACACTGAAGCTTTCTTT. The rearrangement links TRBV27 to TRBJ1-1; a possible D gene is TRBD1 (6 bases). V lost 2 bases, J lost 1 base, and 14 bases lay in between. The CDR3 is 16 residues long. Germline assignment: CDR1 MNHEY and CDR2 SMNVEV (reference sequence).

This chain joins TRBV13 and TRBJ1-2; the D is unclear. CDR1 and CDR2 (germline): PRHDT, FYEKMQ (reference sequence). The CDR3 length is 13 residues. Trimming removed 3 bases from V and 8 bases from J, with 13 bases in between. The CDR3 DNA sequence: TGTGCCAGCAGCTTCTACGGAACGATAGGCTACACCTTC. Translated, it gives CASSFYGTIGYTF.

The gene calls are TRBV29-1 and TRBJ1-1, with 7 positions matching TRBD1. CDR3 length equals 14 residues. The germline gives CDR1 SQVTM, CDR2 ANQGSEA. Trimming removed 7 bases from V and 5 bases from J; junction bases left unmatched: 13. The CDR3 region is CSAVFPGQSTEAFF. CDR3 coding DNA: TGCAGCGCCGTGTTCCCGGGACAGAGTACTGAAGCTTTCTTT.

The chain uses TRBV28 and TRBJ1-1; 8 bases align to TRBD1. J gave up 6 bases and V 6 bases, and 12 bases lay outside the gene matches. In germline, CDR1 is MDHEN, CDR2 SYDVKM. This CDR3 has 15 residues. The DNA for the CDR3 is TGTGCCAGCAGCAAGAGGACAGGGAAGGGGGCTGAAGCTTTCTTT. Translated: CASSKRTGKGAEAFF.

The CDR3 is CARDTTGGNTIYF. As DNA, the CDR3 is TGTGCCAGAGACACGACAGGAGGAAACACCATATATTTT. This chain uses TRBV19 with TRBJ1-3, with D perhaps TRBD1 (6 bases). CDR3 length: 13 amino acids. The germline V gene encodes CDR1 LNHDA and CDR2 SQIVND (reference sequence). Trimming removed 9 bases at V and 4 bases at J, with 13 bases between.

The chain links TRBV5-1 to TRBJ1-4, with 10 nucleotides matching TRBD1. CDR1 and CDR2 from the germline V gene are SGHRS and YFSETQ. The ends lost 3 bases at V and 2 bases at J; junction bases unmatched: 10. This CDR3 region has 18 residues. The CDR3 spells CASSSFRDRGTTNEKLFF. CDR3 sequence (DNA): TGCGCCAGCAGCTCCTTTCGGGACAGGGGAACGACTAATGAAAAACTGTTTTTT.

Only a few counts were recorded for this clone. V usage is TRBV7-9 and J usage is TRBJ1-1; 7 bases match TRBD1. CDR3 length equals 13 residues. V gave up 2 bases and J gave up 3 bases; unmatched junction bases: 0. Germline CDR1 and CDR2: SEHNR and FQNEAQ (reference sequence). CDR3 sequence (DNA): TGTGCCAGCAGCTTAACAGGGGACACTGAAGCTTTCTTT. Its translation: CASSLTGDTEAFF.

The V gene is TRBV5-1, the J gene TRBJ2-6, with D hard to call. Per the germline V gene, CDR1 is SGHRS and CDR2 is YFSETQ. The CDR3 totals 16 residues. Trimming removed 2 bases at V and 4 bases at J, with 13 bases between. CDR3 protein: CASSFFDGKGANVLTF. The CDR3 nucleotides read TGCGCCAGCAGCTTTTTCGACGGTAAAGGGGCCAACGTCCTGACTTTC.

The chain employs TRBV11-3 and TRBJ2-2; TRBD2 matches at 11 bases. Germline-derived CDR1 and CDR2 are SGHNT and YENEEA. J was trimmed by 1 base and V by 5 bases; bases with no gene match: 3. The CDR3 is made up of 16 amino acids. CDR3 sequence (DNA): TGTGCCAGCAGCCTCACTAGCGGGAGGAACACCGGGGAGCTGTTTTTT. Encoded protein: CASSLTSGRNTGELFF.

This clone occurred once. This chain connects TRBV7-9 to TRBJ1-1; 9 positions match TRBD1. The V gene end was trimmed by 5 bases and the J gene end by 4 bases; junction bases not matched to a gene: 8. Germline V CDR1 and CDR2: SEHNR, FQNEAQ (reference sequence). The CDR3 is 15 amino acids. CDR3 sequence (DNA): TGTGCCAGCAGCGTCTCACAGGGGGCGCCCACTGAAGCTTTCTTT. Translating it yields CASSVSQGAPTEAFF.

The gene calls are TRBV7-2 and TRBJ2-7; D remains ambiguous. V was pared by 5 bases and J by 3 bases, with 17 bases between. The germline V gene has CDR1 SGHTA and CDR2 FQGNSA. The CDR3 totals 15 residues. The DNA for the CDR3 is TGTGCCAGCAGCGGTTATTTGGAATATAACTACGAGCAGTACTTC. It specifies CASSGYLEYNYEQYF.

V usage is TRBV30 and J usage is TRBJ2-2; the match to TRBD2 covers 7 bases. Germline V gene data show CDR1 as GTSNPN and CDR2 as SVGIG (reference sequence). V was clipped by 3 bases and J by 0 bases; unmatched bases: 1. This CDR3 has 14 residues. CDR3 loop: CAWRGGSNTGELFF. The DNA for the CDR3 is TGTGCCTGGAGGGGGGGGTCGAACACCGGGGAGCTGTTTTTT.

V is TRBV28 and J is TRBJ2-7; D perhaps matches TRBD2 (6 bases). The CDR3 has 15 amino acids. Between the trimmed V and J ends, which lost 2 bases and 0 bases, there was a span of 11 bases. CDR1 is MDHEN, CDR2 SYDVKM, per germline. The CDR3 DNA sequence: TGTGCCAGCAGTTTAGCGGGACTTAGCTCCTACGAGCAGTACTTC. Its translation: CASSLAGLSSYEQYF.